These 14 T cell receptor beta chains were sequenced from one sample in a study of tumor-infiltrating lymphocytes in primary liver carcinoma. The roughly 19-32 mg bulk tissue piece was not sorted before simultaneous RNA and DNA extraction. TCR beta cDNA was made from 500 ng total RNA with a constant-region primer. It was through three nested multiplex PCR rounds of slightly modified ARM-PCR that TCR beta libraries arose. Forward primers for TRBV1-TRBV30 and a C-beta reverse primer served the first two PCR rounds, at roughly 10 cycles each. TCRdb recomputed calls from the multiplex PCR reads with MiXCR, one row per CDR3 protein. In the table there are roughly 70,000 distinct CDR3 sequences, 71% of which are singletons. Sequencing was carried out using liver tumor tissue from sampling region 4. Sample subset: tumor region T4, right-lateral pole. Source of these receptors: a man in his forties or fifties with primary liver carcinoma and hepatitis B virus infection.

This clonotype has more than one count but fewer than ten. At one end, the junction sequence differs from germline, possibly due to a read error. The DNA for the CDR3 is TGTGCCAGCATCATCTCTGGGGCCAATGTCCTGACTTTC. Translated: CASIISGANVLTF. The V and J genes are TRBV12-3 or TRBV12-4 and TRBJ2-6; a possible D gene is TRBD1 (5 bases). The CDR3 runs 13 residues.

The rearrangement links TRBV20-1 to TRBJ2-1; 11 bases are shared with TRBD2. The length of the CDR3 is 15 residues. CDR1 and CDR2 from the germline V gene are DFQATT and SNEGSKA (reference sequence). V lost 6 bases to trimming and J lost 4 bases; unmatched junction nucleotides: 8. The DNA for the CDR3 is TGCAGTGCGTTGCGGCCTAGCGGGGGGTACAATGAGCAGTTCTTC. Encoded protein: CSALRPSGGYNEQFF.

Of note for this clonotype: As the CDR3 is not closed by the conserved phenylalanine or tryptophan, this likely results from a read error. V usage is TRBV12-3 or TRBV12-4 and J usage is TRBJ1-6, with D perhaps TRBD1 (5 bases). V dropped 5 bases and J dropped 8 bases, with 13 bases sitting between them. This CDR3 is built from 14 residues. CDR3 bases: TGTGCCAGCAGTGCAGACAGACAATATTCACCCCTCCACTTA. Its translation is CASSADRQYSPLHL.

Concerning this clonotype itself: A much larger clone is a single base away; this may be a read error. The chain is built from TRBV7-2 and TRBJ2-1, with D possibly being TRBD2 (6 bases). Germline-derived CDR1 and CDR2 are SGHTA and FQGNSA. The CDR3 is 12 amino acids. The CDR3 coding sequence is TGTGACAGCAGCCTAACGGGAGCTGAGCAGTTCTTC. Translated: CDSSLTGAEQFF.

This clonotype was recorded at least ten times. At one end the junction does not follow the germline gene, possibly because of a read error. The chain couples TRBV29-1 to TRBJ2-5, with 7 bases fitting TRBD2. Looked up from germline, CDR1 is SQVTM and CDR2 is ANQGSEA. CDR3 length: 13 amino acids. The DNA for the CDR3 is TGCAGCCTTGGTGGGAGGGCTGCTGAGACCCAGAACTTC. Residues: CSLGGRAAETQNF. The full variable domain, in which reference TRBV29-1 and TRBJ2-5 provide the parts outside the CDR3, is SAVISQKPSRDICQRGTSLTIQCQVDSQVTMMFWYRQQPGQSLTLIATANQGSEATYESGFVIDKFPISRPNLTFSTLTVSNMSPEDSSIYLCSLGGRAAETQNFGPGTRLLVL.

With respect to this clonotype: A junction end diverges from the germline sequence, so it may reflect a read error. V and J are TRBV5-5 and TRBJ2-7, with D perhaps TRBD1 (6 bases). There are 14 residues in the CDR3. Germline V lookup: CDR1 SGHKS, CDR2 YYEKEE (reference sequence). This CDR3 reads CVSWAWTDNYEQYF. The CDR3 DNA reads as TGTGTCAGCTGGGCCTGGACAGACAACTACGAGCAGTACTTC.

There are a few counts of this clonotype. Compared with germline, one end of the junction differs, possibly owing to a read error. This chain links TRBV29-1 with TRBJ2-2; possibly TRBD1 or TRBD2 for D (5 bases each). Germline V gives CDR1 SQVTM, CDR2 ANQGSEA. The CDR3 covers 15 residues. DNA of the CDR3: TGCAGCGTTGACGCGGTTGGGGGAACCACCGGAGAGCTGTTTTTT. Amino acid sequence: CSVDAVGGTTGELFF.

With regard to this clonotype: An end of the junction does not agree with germline; a read error may underlie this. CDR3 bases: TGTGCCAGCAGCTTGACGGACACTTGGGAACTGTTTTTT. Encoded protein: CASSLTDTWELFF. The V and J genes are TRBV11-2 and TRBJ2-2; a weak D match, TRBD1 (5 bases). Germline V gene data show CDR1 as SGHAT and CDR2 as FQNNGV. The CDR3 is 13 residues long.

A note on this clonotype: The germline gene is not matched at one end of the junction; a read error may be the cause. The chain uses TRBV29-1 and TRBJ2-1; tentative D call: TRBD2 (5 bases). Looked up from germline, CDR1 is SQVTM and CDR2 is ANQGSEA. This CDR3 is 12 amino acids long. The CDR3 bases are TGCAGTGTCGCTCTTATTAGCGTGAGAGAATACTTC. It encodes CSVALISVREYF.

Turning to this clonotype: Since a much larger clone is just one base distant, this may be a read error. The CDR3 reads CSVGKAQNTEAFF. In DNA, the CDR3 is TGCAGCGTTGGGAAGGCCCAGAACACTGAAGCTTTCTTT. The chain carries TRBV29-1 and TRBJ1-1; D call uncertain. Germline values: CDR1 SQVTM, CDR2 ANQGSEA. V lost 4 bases to trimming and J lost 1 base, with 10 bases between them. The CDR3 is made up of 13 amino acids.

As concerns this clonotype: One end of the junction does not line up with germline, which may come from a read error. This chain's CDR3 is CATSPSSIQGTGQETQYF. The CDR3 DNA sequence: TGTGCCACCAGCCCTAGCTCAATCCAGGGTACTGGGCAGGAGACCCAGTACTTC. The gene calls are TRBV11-2 and TRBJ2-5; D tentatively reads TRBD1 or TRBD2 (5 bases each). This CDR3 region has 18 residues. Germline CDR1 is SGHAT and CDR2 is FQNNGV.

A word on this clonotype: Because it lacks the conserved phenylalanine or tryptophan at the end, this CDR3 is likely a read error. Because the CDR3's place on the DNA is in doubt, the DNA is left out and the CDR3 is given as listed by TCRdb. CDR3 in amino acids: CASSQGVARGGETQYS. The V call is TRBV4-3, the J call TRBJ2-5; the D call in the table, TRBD2, was not verified against the DNA. Germline CDR1 reads LGHNA; CDR2 reads YSLEER. Counting both end residues, the CDR3 totals 16 amino acids.

In its sample, this clonotype was seen many times. J is TRBJ2-7 and V is TRBV7-9, with D perhaps TRBD1 (5 bases). Between the trimmed V and J ends, which lost 6 bases and 0 bases, there was a span of 9 bases. Germline V gives CDR1 SEHNR, CDR2 FQNEAQ (reference sequence). The CDR3 has 13 amino acids. CDR3 DNA: TGTGCCAGCAGGGGGCCGGGCTCCTACGAGCAGTACTTC. It translates to CASRGPGSYEQYF.

As regards this clonotype: Since the CDR3 does not end with the conserved phenylalanine or tryptophan, this likely comes from a read error. The gene calls are TRBV5-1 and TRBJ2-1, with TRBD1 matching 8 bases. The CDR3 sequence is 15 residues long. CDR1 is SGHRS and CDR2 is YFSETQ in the germline V gene. V lost 0 bases and J lost 4; bases outside the gene matches: 3. Here the CDR3 reads CASSLGTGSYNEQFS. Written as DNA, the CDR3 is TGCGCCAGCAGCTTGGGGACAGGGTCATACAATGAGCAGTTCTCC.